The clone carrying this TCR beta chain came up many times. This entry comes from a study of T cells of healthy individuals. V lost 3 bases, J lost 2 bases, and 13 bases lay in between. Per germline, CDR1 MNHEY and CDR2 SMNVEV (reference sequence). This CDR3 contains 16 residues. One entry per CDR3 protein, called by TCRdb with MiXCR from the 5' RACE reads. There are fewer than 70,000 distinct CDR3 sequences in the sample; roughly 14% occur only once, and 15% to 20% lies in the top ten. The rearrangement uses TRBV27 and TRBJ2-2; maybe TRBD2 (6 bases). This TCR derives from a human donor in good health. The CDR3 DNA reads TGTGCCAGCAGTTTGTTGGAGGGGATTAACACCGGGGAGCTGTTTTTT. Amino acids: CASSLLEGINTGELFF.